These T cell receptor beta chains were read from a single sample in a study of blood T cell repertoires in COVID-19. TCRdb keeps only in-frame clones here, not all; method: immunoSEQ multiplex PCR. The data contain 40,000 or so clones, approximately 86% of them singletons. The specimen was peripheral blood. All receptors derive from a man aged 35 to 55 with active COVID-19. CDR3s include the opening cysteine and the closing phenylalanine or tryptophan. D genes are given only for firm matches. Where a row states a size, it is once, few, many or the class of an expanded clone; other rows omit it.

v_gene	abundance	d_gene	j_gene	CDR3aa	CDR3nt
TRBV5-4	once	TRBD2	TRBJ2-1	CASSLLAGGDEQFF	TGTGCCAGCAGCCTCCTAGCGGGAGGGGATGAGCAGTTCTTC
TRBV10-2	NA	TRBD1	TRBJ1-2	CASSDGQAGYYGYTF	TGCGCCAGCAGTGATGGACAGGCGGGATACTATGGCTACACCTTC
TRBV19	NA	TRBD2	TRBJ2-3	CASSPSSGSTDTQYF	TGTGCCAGTAGTCCTTCTAGCGGGAGCACAGATACGCAGTATTTT
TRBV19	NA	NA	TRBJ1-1	CASSTRAVGSTEAFF	TGTGCCAGTAGTACCCGTGCGGTGGGGAGCACTGAAGCTTTCTTT
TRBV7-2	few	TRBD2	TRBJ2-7	CASSLVASGRTSSYEQYF	TGTGCCAGCAGCTTAGTGGCTAGCGGGAGGACGAGCTCCTACGAGCAGTACTTC
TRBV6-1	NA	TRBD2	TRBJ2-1	CASSELGLANEQFF	TGTGCCAGCAGTGAACTTGGACTAGCGAATGAGCAGTTCTTC
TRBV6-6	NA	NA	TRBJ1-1	CASKATANTEAFF	TGTGCCAGCAAAGCGACAGCGAACACTGAAGCTTTCTTT
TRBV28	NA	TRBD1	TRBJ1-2	CASSQGGPYGYTF	TGTGCCAGCAGTCAGGGGGGTCCCTATGGCTACACCTTC
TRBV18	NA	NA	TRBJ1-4	CASSPRGQHDEKLFF	TGTGCCAGCTCACCACGGGGGCAGCACGATGAAAAACTGTTTTTT
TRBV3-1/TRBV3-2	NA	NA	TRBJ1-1	CASASSYGHSRGAFF	TGTGCCAGCGCCTCCTCGTATGGACATTCCCGAGGAGCTTTCTTT
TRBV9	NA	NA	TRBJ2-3	CASSVGGTRLGADTQYF	TGTGCCAGCAGCGTAGGAGGGACTCGCCTTGGCGCAGATACGCAGTATTTT
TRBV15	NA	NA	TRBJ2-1	CATSRALSYNEQFF	TGTGCCACCAGCAGAGCTCTCTCCTACAATGAGCAGTTCTTC
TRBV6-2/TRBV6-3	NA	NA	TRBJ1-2	CASSYFTGNYGYTF	TGTGCCAGCAGTTACTTCACGGGTAACTATGGCTACACCTTC
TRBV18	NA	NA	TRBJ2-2	CASSPRADLTGELFF	TGTGCCAGCTCACCACGGGCAGATCTTACCGGGGAGCTGTTTTTT
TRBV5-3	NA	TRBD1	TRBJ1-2	CARSRRTGRLGYGYTF	TGTGCCAGAAGCCGACGGACAGGGCGCTTAGGCTATGGCTACACCTTC
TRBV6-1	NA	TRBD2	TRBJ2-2	CASSDWSGKGELFF	TGTGCCAGCAGTGATTGGAGCGGGAAAGGGGAGCTGTTTTTT
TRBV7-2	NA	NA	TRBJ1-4	CASSLAPNFNEKLFF	TGTGCCAGCAGCTTAGCCCCAAATTTTAATGAAAAACTGTTTTTT
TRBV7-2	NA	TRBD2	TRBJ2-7	CASSPGTTDWDEQYF	TGTGCCAGCAGCCCAGGGACTACGGATTGGGACGAGCAGTACTTC
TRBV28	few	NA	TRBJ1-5	CASIRGYNQPQHF	TGTGCCAGCATAAGAGGGTACAATCAGCCCCAGCATTTT
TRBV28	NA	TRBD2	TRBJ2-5	CASSLGGRAETQYF	TGTGCCAGCAGTTTAGGCGGGAGGGCAGAGACCCAGTACTTC
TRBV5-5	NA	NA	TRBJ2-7	CASSWASSYEQYF	TGTGCCAGCAGCTGGGCGAGCTCCTACGAGCAGTACTTC
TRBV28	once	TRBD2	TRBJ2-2	CASSRTGTKNTGELFF	TGTGCCAGCAGTCGGACCGGGACTAAGAACACCGGGGAGCTGTTTTTT
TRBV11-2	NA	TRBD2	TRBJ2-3	CASSSRYGGRLRGTDTQYF	TGTGCCAGCAGCTCCCGTTATGGCGGGAGGCTTCGGGGCACAGATACGCAGTATTTT
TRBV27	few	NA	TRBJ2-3	CASSGPRAGRGDTQYF	TGTGCCAGCAGTGGCCCCAGGGCTGGTCGAGGAGATACGCAGTATTTT
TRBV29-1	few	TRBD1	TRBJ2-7	CSVRRGDSYYEQYF	TGCAGCGTTAGGAGAGGGGACAGTTACTACGAGCAGTACTTC
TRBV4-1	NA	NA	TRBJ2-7	CASSQGVAAKNFFYEQYF	TGCGCCAGCAGCCAAGGGGTAGCGGCTAAAAACTTTTTCTACGAGCAGTACTTC
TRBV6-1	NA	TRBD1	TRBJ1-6	CASSETAIDRVNSPLHF	TGTGCCAGCAGTGAAACGGCGATAGACAGGGTGAATTCACCCCTCCACTTT